Listed here are 3 T cell receptor beta chains from one sample, sequenced in a study of shared clonotypes between healthy human individuals. Measured with immunoSEQ multiplex PCR; TCRdb has only the in-frame clones, and not every one. The table has approximately 1.4 million clones, 95% to 99% seen once. The specimen sequenced was naive CD4+ T cells sorted from blood. Subset given: CD45RA+ positively selected. The receptors were gathered from a man in his thirties or forties in good health.

This clone was found once. The chain uses TRBV10-1 and TRBJ2-1; 7 bases fit TRBD2. The CDR3 is 14 residues long. Germline values: CDR1 WNHNN, CDR2 SYGVQD (reference sequence). Unmatched junction bases numbered 2, after V lost 2 bases and J lost 4 bases. Here the CDR3 reads CASSEASGYNEQFF. CDR3 DNA: TGCGCCAGCAGTGAGGCTAGCGGATACAATGAGCAGTTCTTC.

The chain is built from TRBV5-1 and TRBJ1-4; unclear D gene. This CDR3 is built from 14 residues. The V and J ends lost 1 base and 7 bases respectively, with 11 bases between them. Germline V gene lookup returns CDR1 SGHRS and CDR2 YFSETQ. The CDR3 DNA sequence: TGCGCCAGCAGCTTGTCGTCAGAAGGTGAAAAACTGTTTTTT. Amino acids: CASSLSSEGEKLFF.

This clone has a single count. J is TRBJ2-7 and V is TRBV29-1; 10 bases agree with TRBD2. This CDR3 is 14 amino acids long. The V gene's germline CDR1 is SQVTM and CDR2 ANQGSEA. V shed 3 bases and J 1 base; nucleotides not matched to a gene: 3. CDR3 sequence: CSVEKLAGSYEQYF. The CDR3 DNA reads as TGCAGCGTTGAGAAACTAGCGGGATCCTACGAGCAGTACTTC.